This T cell receptor gamma chain is drawn from a study of γδ T cells in repeated Plasmodium falciparum infection. Study as a whole: Timepoints: baseline, immediately before selected infections, and 21 days after every infection. Study-wide results and limits: Waves of new clonotype selection appeared after repeated controlled infections in Vdelta2-negative, largely Vdelta1+, gammadelta T cells.

Vgamma9/Vdelta2+ and Vdelta2-negative gammadelta T cells were flow-sorted from PBMC for bulk sequencing. As regards this clone: Its specificity is not known.

TCRdb re-analyzed the multiplex PCR reads via CATT. The sample shows around 25,000 gamma-chain clones, approximately 2.9% of them seen only once. This CDR3 is 11 amino acids long. V trimming: 4 bases; J trimming: 9 bases; junction bases outside the gene matches: 6. The germline V gene encodes CDR1 GITISATS and CDR2 ISYDGTV (reference sequence). The source material was gamma-delta T cells from blood. This chain connects TRGV9 to TRGJ1 or TRGJ2. TCRdb supplies no J gene; here it was assigned by aligning the nucleotide sequence to germline. The TCR sequence derives from a pool of human donors (malaria-infected and uninfected, not separated). CDR3 sequence: CALWDSGKKLF. The CDR3 coding sequence is TGTGCCTTGTGGGATTCGGGTAAGAAACTCTTT.